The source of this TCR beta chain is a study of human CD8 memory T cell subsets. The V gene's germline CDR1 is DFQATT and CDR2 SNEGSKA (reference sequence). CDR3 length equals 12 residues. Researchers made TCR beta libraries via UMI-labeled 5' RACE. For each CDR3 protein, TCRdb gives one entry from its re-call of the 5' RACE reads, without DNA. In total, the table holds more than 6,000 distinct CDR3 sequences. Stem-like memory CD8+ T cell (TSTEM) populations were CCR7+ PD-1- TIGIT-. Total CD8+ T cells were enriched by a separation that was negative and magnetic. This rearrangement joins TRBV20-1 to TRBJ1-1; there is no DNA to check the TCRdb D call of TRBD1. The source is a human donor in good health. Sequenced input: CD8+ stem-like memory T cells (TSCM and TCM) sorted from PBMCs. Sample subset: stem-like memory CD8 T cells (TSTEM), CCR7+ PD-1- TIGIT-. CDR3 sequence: CSLLRGNTEAFF.